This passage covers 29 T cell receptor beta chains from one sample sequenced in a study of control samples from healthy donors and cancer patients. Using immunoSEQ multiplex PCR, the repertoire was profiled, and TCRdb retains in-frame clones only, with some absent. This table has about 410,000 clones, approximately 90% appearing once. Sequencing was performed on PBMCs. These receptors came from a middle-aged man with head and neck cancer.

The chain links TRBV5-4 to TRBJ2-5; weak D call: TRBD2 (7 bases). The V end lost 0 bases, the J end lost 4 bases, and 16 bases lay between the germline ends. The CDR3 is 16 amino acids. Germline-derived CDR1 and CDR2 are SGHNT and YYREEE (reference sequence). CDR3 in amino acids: CASSLGVGGRGETQYF. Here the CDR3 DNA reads TGTGCCAGCAGCTTGGGGGTCGGGGGGCGAGGAGAGACCCAGTACTTC.

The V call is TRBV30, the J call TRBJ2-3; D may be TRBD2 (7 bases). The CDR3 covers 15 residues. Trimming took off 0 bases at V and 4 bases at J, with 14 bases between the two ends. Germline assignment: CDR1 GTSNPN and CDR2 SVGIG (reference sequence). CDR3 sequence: CAWSVRGALSDTQYF. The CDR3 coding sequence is TGTGCCTGGAGTGTACGGGGGGCCCTCTCAGATACGCAGTATTTT.

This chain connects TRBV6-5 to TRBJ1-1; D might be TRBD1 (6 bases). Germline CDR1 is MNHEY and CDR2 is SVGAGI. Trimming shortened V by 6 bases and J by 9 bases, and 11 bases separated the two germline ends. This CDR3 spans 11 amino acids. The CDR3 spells CASSPGTKAFF. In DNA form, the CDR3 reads TGTGCCAGCAGCCCCGGGACAAAAGCTTTCTTT.

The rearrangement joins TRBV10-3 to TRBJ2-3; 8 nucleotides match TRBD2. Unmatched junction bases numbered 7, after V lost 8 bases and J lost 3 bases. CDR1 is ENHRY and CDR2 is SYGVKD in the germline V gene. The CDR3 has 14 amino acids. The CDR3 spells CAIRPGLGTDTQYF. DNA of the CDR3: TGTGCCATCCGACCGGGACTAGGGACAGATACGCAGTATTTT.

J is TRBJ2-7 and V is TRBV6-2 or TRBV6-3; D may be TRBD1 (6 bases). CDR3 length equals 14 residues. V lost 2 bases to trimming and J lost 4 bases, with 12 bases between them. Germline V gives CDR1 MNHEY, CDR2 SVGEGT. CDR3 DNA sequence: TGTGCCAGCAGTTACCTCGACAGGCTATACGAGCAGTACTTC. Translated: CASSYLDRLYEQYF.

DNA for the CDR3: TGTGCCAGCAGCTATTACGGCGGAATTATGAACACTGAAGCTTTCTTT. Translation: CASSYYGGIMNTEAFF. The chain links TRBV5-6 to TRBJ1-1, with D unclear. The V gene's germline CDR1 is SGHDT and CDR2 YYEEEE. The CDR3 extends over 16 amino acids. V was shortened by 3 bases and J by 0 bases, with 15 bases between the two germline ends.

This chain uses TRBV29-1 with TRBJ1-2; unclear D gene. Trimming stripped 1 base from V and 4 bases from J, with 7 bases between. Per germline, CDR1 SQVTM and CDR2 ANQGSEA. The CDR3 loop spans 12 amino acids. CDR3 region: CSVEGGAYGYTF. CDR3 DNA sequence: TGCAGCGTTGAAGGCGGAGCCTATGGCTACACCTTC.

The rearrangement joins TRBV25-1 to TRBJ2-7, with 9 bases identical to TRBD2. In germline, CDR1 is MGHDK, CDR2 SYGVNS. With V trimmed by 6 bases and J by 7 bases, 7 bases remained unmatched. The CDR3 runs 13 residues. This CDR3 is CASSQLAGEEQYF. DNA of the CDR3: TGTGCCAGCAGCCAGTTAGCGGGAGAGGAGCAGTACTTC.

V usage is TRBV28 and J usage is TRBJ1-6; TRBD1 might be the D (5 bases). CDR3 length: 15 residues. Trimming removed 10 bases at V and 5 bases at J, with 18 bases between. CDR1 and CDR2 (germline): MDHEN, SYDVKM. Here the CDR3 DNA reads TGTGCCACGGGTCCAAAGGGGATAAATAATTCACCCCTCCACTTT. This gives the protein CATGPKGINNSPLHF.

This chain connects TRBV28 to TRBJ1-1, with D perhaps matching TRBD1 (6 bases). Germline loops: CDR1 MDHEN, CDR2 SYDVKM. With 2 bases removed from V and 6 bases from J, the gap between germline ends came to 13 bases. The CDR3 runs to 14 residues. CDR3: CASSLTGPTAEAFF. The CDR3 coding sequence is TGTGCCAGCAGTTTAACAGGGCCTACCGCTGAAGCTTTCTTT.

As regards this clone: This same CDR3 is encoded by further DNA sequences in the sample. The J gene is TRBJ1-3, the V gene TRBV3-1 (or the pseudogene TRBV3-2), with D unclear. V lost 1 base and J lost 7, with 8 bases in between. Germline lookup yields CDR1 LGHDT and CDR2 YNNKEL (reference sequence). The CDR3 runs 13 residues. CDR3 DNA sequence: TGTGCCAGCAGCCAAGGAGGATGGAACACCATATATTTT. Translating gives CASSQGGWNTIYF.

The CDR3 reads CASSSQWDRNEKLFF. The CDR3 nucleotides read TGTGCCAGCAGTTCACAGTGGGACCGGAATGAAAAACTGTTTTTT. This chain uses TRBV27 with TRBJ1-4; the D gene is possibly TRBD1 (5 bases). CDR3 length: 15 amino acids. In germline, CDR1 is MNHEY, CDR2 SMNVEV (reference sequence). The V and J ends lost 4 bases and 5 bases respectively, with 14 bases between them.

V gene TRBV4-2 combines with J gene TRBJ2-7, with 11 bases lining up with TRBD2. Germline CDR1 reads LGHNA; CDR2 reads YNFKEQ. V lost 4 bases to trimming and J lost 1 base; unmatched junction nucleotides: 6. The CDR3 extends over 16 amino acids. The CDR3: CASSRVTSGGSYEQYF. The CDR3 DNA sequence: TGTGCCAGCAGCCGGGTTACTAGCGGGGGTTCCTACGAGCAGTACTTC.

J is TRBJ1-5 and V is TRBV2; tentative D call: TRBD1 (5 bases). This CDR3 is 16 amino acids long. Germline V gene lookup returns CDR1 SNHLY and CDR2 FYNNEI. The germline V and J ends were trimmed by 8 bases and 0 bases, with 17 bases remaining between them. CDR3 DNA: TGTGCCAGCCAGGCCAGGGCGTTTAATAGCAATCAGCCCCAGCATTTT. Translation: CASQARAFNSNQPQHF.

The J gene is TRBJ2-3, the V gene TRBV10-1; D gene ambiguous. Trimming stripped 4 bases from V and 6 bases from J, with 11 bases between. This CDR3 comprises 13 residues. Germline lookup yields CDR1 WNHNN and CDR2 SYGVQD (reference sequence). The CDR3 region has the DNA TGCGCCAGCAGTGGGGATTGGAGTGATACGCAGTATTTT. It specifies CASSGDWSDTQYF.

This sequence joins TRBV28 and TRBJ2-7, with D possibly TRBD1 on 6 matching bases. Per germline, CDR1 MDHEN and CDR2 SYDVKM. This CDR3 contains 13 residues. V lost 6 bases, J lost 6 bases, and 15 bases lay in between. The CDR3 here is CASSPLDSSEQYF. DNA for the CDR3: TGTGCCAGCAGCCCATTGGACAGTTCCGAGCAGTACTTC.

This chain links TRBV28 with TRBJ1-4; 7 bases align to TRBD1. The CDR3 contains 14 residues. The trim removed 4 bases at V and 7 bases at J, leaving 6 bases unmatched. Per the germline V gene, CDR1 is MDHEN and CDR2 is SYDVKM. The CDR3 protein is CASSSTGTVEKLFF. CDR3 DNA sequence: TGTGCCAGCAGTTCCACCGGGACAGTTGAAAAACTGTTTTTT. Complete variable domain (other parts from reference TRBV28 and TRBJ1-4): DVKVTQSSRYLVKRTGEKVFLECVQDMDHENMFWYRQDPGLGLRLIYFSYDVKMKEKGDIPEGYSVSREKKERFSLILESASTNQTSMYLCASSSTGTVEKLFFGSGTQLSVL.

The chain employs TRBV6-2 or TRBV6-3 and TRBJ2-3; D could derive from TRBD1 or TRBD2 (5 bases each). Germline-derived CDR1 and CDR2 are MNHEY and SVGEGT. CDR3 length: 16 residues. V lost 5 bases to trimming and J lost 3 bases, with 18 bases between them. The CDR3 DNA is TGTGCCAGCAGTCCCTTAGAGGGGTTGTCGACAGATACGCAGTATTTT. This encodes CASSPLEGLSTDTQYF.

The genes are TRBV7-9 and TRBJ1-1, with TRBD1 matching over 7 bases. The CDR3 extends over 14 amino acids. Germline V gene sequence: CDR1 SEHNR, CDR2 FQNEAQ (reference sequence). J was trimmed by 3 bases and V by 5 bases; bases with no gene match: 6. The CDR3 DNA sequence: TGTGCCAGCAGCCCGACAGGGTCGTACACTGAAGCTTTCTTT. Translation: CASSPTGSYTEAFF. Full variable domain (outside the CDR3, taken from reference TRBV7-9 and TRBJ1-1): DTGVSQNPRHKITKRGQNVTFRCDPISEHNRLYWYRQTLGQGPEFLTYFQNEAQLEKSRLLSDRFSAERPKGSFSTLEIQRTEQGDSAMYLCASSPTGSYTEAFFGQGTRLTVV.

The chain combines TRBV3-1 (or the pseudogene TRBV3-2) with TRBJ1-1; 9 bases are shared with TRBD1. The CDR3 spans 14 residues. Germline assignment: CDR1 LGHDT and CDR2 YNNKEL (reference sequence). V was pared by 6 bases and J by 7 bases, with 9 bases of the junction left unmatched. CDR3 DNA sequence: TGTGCCAGCAGTCGGACAGGGGAGGATGGTGAAGCTTTCTTT. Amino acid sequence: CASSRTGEDGEAFF.

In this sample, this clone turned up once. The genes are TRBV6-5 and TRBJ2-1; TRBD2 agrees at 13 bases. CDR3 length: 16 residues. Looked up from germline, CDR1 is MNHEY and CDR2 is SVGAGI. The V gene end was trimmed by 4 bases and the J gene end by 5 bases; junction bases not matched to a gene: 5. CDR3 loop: CASSSAGTSGDNEQFF. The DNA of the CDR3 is TGTGCCAGCAGTTCCGCCGGGACTAGCGGGGACAATGAGCAGTTCTTC.

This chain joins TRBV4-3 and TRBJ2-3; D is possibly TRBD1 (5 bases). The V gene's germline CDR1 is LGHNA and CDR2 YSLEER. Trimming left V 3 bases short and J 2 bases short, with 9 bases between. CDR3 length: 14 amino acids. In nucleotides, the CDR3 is TGCGCCAGCAGCCAGGGGCACCTCACAGATACGCAGTATTTT. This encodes CASSQGHLTDTQYF.

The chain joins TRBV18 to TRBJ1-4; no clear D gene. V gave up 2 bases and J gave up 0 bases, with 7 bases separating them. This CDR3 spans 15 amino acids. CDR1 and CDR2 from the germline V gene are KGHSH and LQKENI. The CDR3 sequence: CASSPNGATNEKLFF. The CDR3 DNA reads TGTGCCAGCTCACCAAACGGTGCAACTAATGAAAAACTGTTTTTT.

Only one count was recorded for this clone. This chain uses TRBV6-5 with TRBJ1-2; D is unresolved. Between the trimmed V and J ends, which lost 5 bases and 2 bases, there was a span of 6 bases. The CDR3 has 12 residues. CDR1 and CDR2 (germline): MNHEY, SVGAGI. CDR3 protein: CASSPANYGYTF. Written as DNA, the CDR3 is TGTGCCAGCAGTCCGGCAAACTATGGCTACACCTTC.

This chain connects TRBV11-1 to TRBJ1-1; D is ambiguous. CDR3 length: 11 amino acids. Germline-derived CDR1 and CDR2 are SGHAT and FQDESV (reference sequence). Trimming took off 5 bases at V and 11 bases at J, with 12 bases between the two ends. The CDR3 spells CASSPLEHAFF. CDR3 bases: TGTGCCAGCAGCCCCCTCGAGCACGCTTTCTTT.

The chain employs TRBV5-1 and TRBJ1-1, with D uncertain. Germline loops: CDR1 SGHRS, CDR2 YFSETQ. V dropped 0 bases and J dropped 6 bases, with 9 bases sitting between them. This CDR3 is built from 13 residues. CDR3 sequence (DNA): TGCGCCAGCAGCTTGGGGGTTACGGCTGAAGCTTTCTTT. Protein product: CASSLGVTAEAFF.

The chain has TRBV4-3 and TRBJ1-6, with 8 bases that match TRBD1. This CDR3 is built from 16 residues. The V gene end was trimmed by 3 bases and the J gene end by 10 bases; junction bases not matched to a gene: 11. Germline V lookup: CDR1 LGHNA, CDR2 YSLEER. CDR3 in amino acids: CASSQGTTGAGSPLHF. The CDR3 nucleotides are TGCGCCAGCAGCCAGGGAACGACAGGGGCCGGATCACCCCTCCACTTT.

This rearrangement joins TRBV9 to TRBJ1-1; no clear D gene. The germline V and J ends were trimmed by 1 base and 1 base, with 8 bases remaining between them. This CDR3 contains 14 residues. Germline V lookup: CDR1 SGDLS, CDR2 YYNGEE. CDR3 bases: TGTGCCAGCAGCGTATGGGATCAGAACACTGAAGCTTTCTTT. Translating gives CASSVWDQNTEAFF.

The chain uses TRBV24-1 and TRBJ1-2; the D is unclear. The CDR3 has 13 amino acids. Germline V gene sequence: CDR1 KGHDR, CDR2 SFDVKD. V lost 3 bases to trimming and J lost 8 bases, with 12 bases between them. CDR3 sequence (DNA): TGTGCCACCAGTGATCGAACAGAGGACGGCTACACCTTC. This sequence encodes CATSDRTEDGYTF.